The clone carrying this T cell receptor beta chain was detected a few times. Its antigen is not known. Individual cDNA molecules received unique molecular identifiers during library preparation. TCRdb redid the calling of the 5' RACE reads with MiXCR, one entry per CDR3 protein. The repertoire includes over 55,000 distinct CDR3 sequences, around an eighth of them detected once, and 0.95% to 1.5% sits in the top ten. V was trimmed by 10 bases and J by 3 bases, leaving 13 bases between them. The CDR3 runs 12 residues. Germline CDR1 reads MDHEN; CDR2 reads SYDVKM. This sample is drawn from a study of early T cells in non-severe SARS-CoV-2 infection. For the study at large: RNA in bulk from unsorted whole blood was sequenced, and chains were unpaired. Study-wide findings and caveats: Anti-spike CD8 specificities were favored by VDJdb matching, whose results missed private and CD4 specificities.

The genes are TRBV28 and TRBJ2-7; D uncertain. Sequenced input: whole blood. The TCR comes from an adult who was a healthcare worker with PCR-confirmed SARS-CoV-2 infection or an uninfected control (not recorded which). The CDR3 protein is CATSLGRYEQYF. For the CDR3, the DNA is TGTGCCACTTCCCTCGGACGCTACGAGCAGTACTTC.